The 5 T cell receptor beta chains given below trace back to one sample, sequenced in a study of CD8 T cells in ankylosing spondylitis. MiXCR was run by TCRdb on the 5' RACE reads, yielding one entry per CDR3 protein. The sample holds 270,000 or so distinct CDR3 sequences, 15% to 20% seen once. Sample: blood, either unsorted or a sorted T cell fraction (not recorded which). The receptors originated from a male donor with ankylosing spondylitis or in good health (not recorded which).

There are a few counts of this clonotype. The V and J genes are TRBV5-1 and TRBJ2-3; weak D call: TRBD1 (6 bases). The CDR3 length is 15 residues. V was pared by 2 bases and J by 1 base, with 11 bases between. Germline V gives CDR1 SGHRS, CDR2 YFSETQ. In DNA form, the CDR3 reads TGCGCCAGCAGCTTAGACAGGTTCGGCACAGATACGCAGTATTTT. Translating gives CASSLDRFGTDTQYF.

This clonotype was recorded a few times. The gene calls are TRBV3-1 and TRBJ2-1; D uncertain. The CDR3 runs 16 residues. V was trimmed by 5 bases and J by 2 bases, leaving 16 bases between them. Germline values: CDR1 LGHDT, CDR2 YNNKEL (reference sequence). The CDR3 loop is CASSYSADFPYNEQFF. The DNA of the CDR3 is TGTGCCAGCAGCTACAGCGCGGATTTTCCCTACAATGAGCAGTTCTTC.

CDR3 region: CSYVLQGANGYTF. The CDR3 DNA is TGCAGCTACGTCTTGCAGGGGGCCAACGGCTACACCTTC. The chain joins TRBV29-1 to TRBJ1-2; 8 bases fit TRBD1. Germline CDR1 reads SQVTM; CDR2 reads ANQGSEA. The CDR3 extends over 13 amino acids. After removal of 8 bases from V and 8 bases from J, the junction contained 13 bases not matched to a gene.

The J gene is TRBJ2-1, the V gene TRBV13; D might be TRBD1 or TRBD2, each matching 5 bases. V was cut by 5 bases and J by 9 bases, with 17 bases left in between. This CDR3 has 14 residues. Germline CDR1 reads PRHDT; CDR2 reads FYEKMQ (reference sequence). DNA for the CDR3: TGTGCCAGCAGCCCAGGACACGGGAATACTGAGCAGTTCTTC. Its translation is CASSPGHGNTEQFF.

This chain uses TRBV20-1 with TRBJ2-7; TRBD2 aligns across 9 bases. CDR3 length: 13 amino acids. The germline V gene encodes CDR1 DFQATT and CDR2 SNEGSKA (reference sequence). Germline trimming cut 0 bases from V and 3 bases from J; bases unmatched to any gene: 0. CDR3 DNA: TGCAGTGCTAGAGAGCGGGGGGGCTACGAGCAGTACTTC. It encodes CSARERGGYEQYF.